The entry below gives a single TCR beta chain sequence along with its context. Its matching antigen is unknown. These data originate in a study of PD-1 blockade in classical Hodgkin lymphoma. Every patient experienced relapse after autologous stem cell transplantation, and brentuximab vedotin exposure varied. Produced via immunoSEQ multiplex PCR; TCRdb's table is partial and in-frame only. The sample holds under 40,000 clones; 76% are singletons and the top ten take around 15%. Broader study findings: Those achieving complete response showed baseline diversity like newly diagnosed patients. What drove the repertoire differences, possibly disease activity or prior therapy, has not been defined.

Here the sequenced sample was peripheral blood mononuclear cells (PBMCs), taken before the second cycle of nivolumab. This TCR was sampled from a human donor with classical Hodgkin lymphoma.

As DNA, the CDR3 is TGTGCCAGCTCCCCGCGACAGGAAGAGACCCAGTACTTC. Its translation: CASSPRQEETQYF. The J gene is TRBJ2-5, the V gene TRBV18; weak D call: TRBD1 (6 bases). Germline CDR1 is KGHSH and CDR2 is LQKENI. Trimming cost V 6 bases and J 3 bases, with 11 bases left between them. The CDR3 is 13 amino acids.